This T cell receptor (beta chain) was found in a study of high-grade serous ovarian cancer treatment subgroups. The study, taken as a whole, reports: The analyses considered CDR3 and ignored CDR1 and CDR2. TCR relatedness rose with neoantigen level and trended with mutation load. Tumors within one patient showed repertoire similarity of roughly 0.095 to 0.8.

The data were produced by immunoSEQ multiplex PCR, yet TCRdb's version contains in-frame clones alone and is incomplete. The repertoire holds some 10,000 clones, with roughly 70% as singletons. The length of the CDR3 is 16 residues. Germline V lookup: CDR1 MNHNY, CDR2 SVGAGI (reference sequence). Trimming pared 0 bases from V and 4 bases from J, leaving 10 bases between. Tumor tissue was taken before any definitive surgery or chemotherapy was given. As for this clone: Antigen specificity is unknown.

The sequence was collected from a human donor with high-grade serous ovarian cancer. V and J are TRBV6-6 and TRBJ2-6; a weak D match, TRBD1 (5 bases). Input material: tumor tissue. DNA of the CDR3: TGTGCCAGCAGTTACTCGAAAGGGGCCGGGGCCAACGTCCTGACTTTC. Its translation: CASSYSKGAGANVLTF.